This TCR beta chain appears in the sequencing data of a study of cytomegalovirus exposure and HLA in healthy donors. Study-wide results and caveats: Among the CMV-associated chains, three were confirmed in vitro as specific for CMV antigens. High specificity and sensitivity for cytomegalovirus status were reported for the classifier.

Profiled with immunoSEQ multiplex PCR; TCRdb holds only in-frame clones, not every one. The sample shows about 140,000 clones, roughly 93% of them seen only once. To note about this clone: The antigen is undetermined.

The germline gives CDR1 DFQATT, CDR2 SNEGSKA (reference sequence). The CDR3 sequence is 11 residues long. The germline V and J ends were trimmed by 7 bases and 4 bases, with 10 bases remaining between them. This chain connects TRBV20-1 to TRBJ1-1, with a weak D call TRBD1 (6 bases). Sample: PBMCs. This TCR derives from a young man in good health and CMV-seropositive. Here the CDR3 DNA reads TGCAGTGTCAGGGGCGCCACTGAAGCTTTCTTT. Protein sequence: CSVRGATEAFF.